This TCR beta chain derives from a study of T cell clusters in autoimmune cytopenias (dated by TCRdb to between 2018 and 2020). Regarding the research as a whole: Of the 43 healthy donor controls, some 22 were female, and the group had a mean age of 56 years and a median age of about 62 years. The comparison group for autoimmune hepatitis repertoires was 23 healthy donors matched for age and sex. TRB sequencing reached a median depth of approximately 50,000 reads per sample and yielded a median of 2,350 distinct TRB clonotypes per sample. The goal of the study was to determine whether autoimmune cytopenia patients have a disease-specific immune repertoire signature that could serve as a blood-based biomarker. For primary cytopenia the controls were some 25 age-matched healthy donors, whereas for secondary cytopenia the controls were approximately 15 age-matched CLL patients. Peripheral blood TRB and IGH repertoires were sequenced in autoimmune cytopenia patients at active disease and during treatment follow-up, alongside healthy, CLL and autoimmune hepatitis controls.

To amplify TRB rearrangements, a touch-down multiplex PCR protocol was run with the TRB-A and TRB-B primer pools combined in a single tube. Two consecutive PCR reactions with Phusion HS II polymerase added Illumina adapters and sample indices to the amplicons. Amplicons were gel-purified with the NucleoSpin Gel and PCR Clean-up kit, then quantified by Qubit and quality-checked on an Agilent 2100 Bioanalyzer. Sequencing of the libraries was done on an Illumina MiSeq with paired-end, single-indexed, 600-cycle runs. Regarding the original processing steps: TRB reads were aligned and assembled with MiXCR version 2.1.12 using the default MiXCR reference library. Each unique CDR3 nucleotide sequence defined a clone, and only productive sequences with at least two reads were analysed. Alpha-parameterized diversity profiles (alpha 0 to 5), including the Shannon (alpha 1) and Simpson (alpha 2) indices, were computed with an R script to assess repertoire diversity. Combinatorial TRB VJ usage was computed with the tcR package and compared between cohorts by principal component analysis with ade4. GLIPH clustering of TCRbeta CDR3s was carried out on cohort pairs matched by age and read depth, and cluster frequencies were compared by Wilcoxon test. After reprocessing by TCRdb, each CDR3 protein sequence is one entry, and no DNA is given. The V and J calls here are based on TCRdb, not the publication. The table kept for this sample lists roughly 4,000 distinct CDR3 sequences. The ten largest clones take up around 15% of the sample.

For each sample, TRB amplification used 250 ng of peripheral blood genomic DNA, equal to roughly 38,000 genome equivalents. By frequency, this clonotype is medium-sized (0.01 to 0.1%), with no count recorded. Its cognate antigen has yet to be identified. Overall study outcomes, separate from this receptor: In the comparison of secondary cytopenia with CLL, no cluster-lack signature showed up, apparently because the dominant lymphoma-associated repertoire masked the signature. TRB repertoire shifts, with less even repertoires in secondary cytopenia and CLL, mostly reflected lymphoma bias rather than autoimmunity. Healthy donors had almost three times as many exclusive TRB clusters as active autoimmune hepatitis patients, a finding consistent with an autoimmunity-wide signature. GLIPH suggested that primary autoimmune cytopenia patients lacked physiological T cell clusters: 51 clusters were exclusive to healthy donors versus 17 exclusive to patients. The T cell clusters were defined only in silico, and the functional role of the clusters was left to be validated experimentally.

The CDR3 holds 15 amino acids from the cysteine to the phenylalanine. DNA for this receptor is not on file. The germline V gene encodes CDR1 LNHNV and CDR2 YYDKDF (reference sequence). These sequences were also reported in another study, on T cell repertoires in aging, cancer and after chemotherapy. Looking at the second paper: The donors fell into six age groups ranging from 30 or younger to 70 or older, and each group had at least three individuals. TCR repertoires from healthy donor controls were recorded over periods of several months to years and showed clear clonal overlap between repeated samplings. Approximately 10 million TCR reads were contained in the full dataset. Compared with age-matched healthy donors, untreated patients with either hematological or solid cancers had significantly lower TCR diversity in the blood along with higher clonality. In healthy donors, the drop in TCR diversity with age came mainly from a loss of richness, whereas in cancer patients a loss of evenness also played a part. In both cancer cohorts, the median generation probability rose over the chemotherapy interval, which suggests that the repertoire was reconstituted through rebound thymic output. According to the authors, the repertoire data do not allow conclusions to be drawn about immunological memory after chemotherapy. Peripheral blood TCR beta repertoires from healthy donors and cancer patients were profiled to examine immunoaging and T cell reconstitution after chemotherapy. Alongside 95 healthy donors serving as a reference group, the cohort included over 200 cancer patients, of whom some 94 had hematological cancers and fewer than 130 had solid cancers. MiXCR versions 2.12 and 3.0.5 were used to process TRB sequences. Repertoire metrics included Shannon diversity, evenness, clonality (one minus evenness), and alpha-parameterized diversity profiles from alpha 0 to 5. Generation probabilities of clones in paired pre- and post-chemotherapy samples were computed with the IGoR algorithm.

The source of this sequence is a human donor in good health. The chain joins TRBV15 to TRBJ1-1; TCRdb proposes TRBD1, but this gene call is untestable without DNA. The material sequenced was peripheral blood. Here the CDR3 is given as CATSRAPGTNTEAFF.